The 29 T cell receptor beta chains listed next were all sequenced from one sample in a study of cytomegalovirus exposure and HLA in healthy donors. It was with 60 Vbeta and 13 Jbeta primers that the PCR ran. Profiling relied on immunoSEQ multiplex PCR, and the TCRdb table lists in-frame clones only, not all of them. The top ten clones hold about 2.2% of a sample with a few hundred thousand clones, around 66% of them seen once. The sequenced material came from PBMCs. The receptors here all came from a female donor in good health and CMV-seronegative.

As regards this clone: In the same sample, other DNA sequences code for this CDR3. V is TRBV6-1 and J is TRBJ2-7; the match to TRBD2 covers 8 bases. There are 12 residues in the CDR3. The junction had 4 bases not matched to a gene; V was cut back by 6 bases and J by 6 bases. The V gene's germline CDR1 is MNHNS and CDR2 SASEGT. CDR3 nucleotide sequence: TGTGCCAGCAGCCCCGGGGGGGGCGAGCAGTACTTC. The encoded protein is CASSPGGGEQYF.

V usage is TRBV7-2 and J usage is TRBJ1-2, with 10 bases lining up with TRBD1. Germline trimming cut 4 bases from V and 5 bases from J; bases unmatched to any gene: 7. This CDR3 has 15 residues. The germline gives CDR1 SGHTA, CDR2 FQGNSA. Here the CDR3 reads CASSSLTGGGYGYTF. The CDR3 DNA sequence: TGTGCCAGCAGCTCCTTGACAGGGGGCGGTTATGGCTACACCTTC.

The chain couples TRBV5-1 to TRBJ2-1; 8 bases are a match to TRBD2. Germline trimming cut 0 bases from V and 6 bases from J; bases unmatched to any gene: 2. The CDR3 has 14 residues. Germline V gene data show CDR1 as SGHRS and CDR2 as YFSETQ. The CDR3 DNA reads TGCGCCAGCAGCTTGGAACTAGCGGTCAATGAGCAGTTCTTC. This encodes CASSLELAVNEQFF.

The gene calls are TRBV4-1 and TRBJ1-5, with D hard to call. V was pared by 4 bases and J by 3 bases, with 10 bases between. This CDR3 contains 14 residues. The germline gives CDR1 MGHRA, CDR2 YSYEKL. The DNA for the CDR3 is TGCGCCAGCAGCCCCTCGGGGTACAATCAGCCCCAGCATTTT. Protein sequence: CASSPSGYNQPQHF.

This clone has a handful of counts. This chain uses TRBV29-1 with TRBJ2-3, with D perhaps TRBD2 (6 bases). With 1 base removed from V and 2 bases from J, the gap between germline ends came to 7 bases. The CDR3 spans 13 residues. Germline lookup yields CDR1 SQVTM and CDR2 ANQGSEA. Here the CDR3 reads CSVEVLATDTQYF. As DNA, the CDR3 is TGCAGCGTTGAAGTACTAGCCACAGATACGCAGTATTTT.

DNA of the CDR3: TGTGCCAGCAGTGCAGGGCAACACTATGGCTACACCTTC. Encoded protein: CASSAGQHYGYTF. This chain joins TRBV6-1 and TRBJ1-2, with D maybe TRBD1 (5 bases). Germline V gene sequence: CDR1 MNHNS, CDR2 SASEGT. The CDR3 extends over 13 amino acids. Trimming removed 4 bases from V and 3 bases from J, with 9 bases in between.

This clone appeared a few times. CDR3 bases: TGTGCCAGCAGTTTTCCAAACTCGGGAGAGACCCAGTACTTC. Its protein product is CASSFPNSGETQYF. The rearrangement uses TRBV28 and TRBJ2-5; D is undetermined. The CDR3 is 14 amino acids. CDR1 MDHEN and CDR2 SYDVKM come from the germline V gene. The V and J ends lost 3 bases and 4 bases respectively, with 12 bases between them.

This chain uses TRBV30 with TRBJ2-7; 7 nucleotides align to TRBD1. This CDR3 is built from 14 residues. Germline CDR1 GTSNPN, CDR2 SVGIG (reference sequence). V shed 4 bases, J shed 2 bases, and the junction held 8 bases outside the gene matches. CDR3: CAWKPGTATYEQYF. Written as DNA, the CDR3 is TGTGCCTGGAAGCCCGGGACAGCTACCTACGAGCAGTACTTC. Supplemented by reference TRBV30 and TRBJ2-7, the full variable domain reads SQTIHQWPATLVQPVGSPLSLECTVEGTSNPNLYWYRQAAGRGLQLLFYSVGIGQISSEVPQNLSASRPQDRQFILSSKKLLLSDSGFYLCAWKPGTATYEQYFGPGTRLTVT.

The CDR3 region is CASSQERGGHGELFF. CDR3 sequence (DNA): TGTGCCAGCAGCCAGGAGCGCGGCGGCCACGGGGAGCTGTTTTTT. V usage is TRBV4-2 and J usage is TRBJ2-2, with D uncertain. The V end lost 3 bases, the J end lost 7 bases, and 15 bases lay between the germline ends. The CDR3 contains 15 residues. CDR1 is LGHNA and CDR2 is YNFKEQ in the germline V gene.

The chain is built from TRBV7-9 and TRBJ2-7; the match to TRBD2 covers 7 bases. Germline values: CDR1 SEHNR, CDR2 FQNEAQ (reference sequence). V lost 5 bases and J lost 2; bases outside the gene matches: 9. This CDR3 is built from 15 residues. The DNA for the CDR3 is TGTGCCAGCAGCCCCCCGAGCGGGGTTACCTACGAGCAGTACTTC. Its translation: CASSPPSGVTYEQYF.

The V gene is TRBV27, the J gene TRBJ1-2; D ambiguous. V was cut by 3 bases and J by 8 bases, with 13 bases left in between. The CDR3 runs 13 residues. Germline V gene sequence: CDR1 MNHEY, CDR2 SMNVEV (reference sequence). The CDR3 sequence: CASSFEGTGGYTF. The CDR3 DNA follows: TGTGCCAGCAGTTTCGAGGGAACGGGCGGCTACACCTTC.

The genes are TRBV18 and TRBJ2-5; D unresolved. Germline CDR1 KGHSH, CDR2 LQKENI. V was trimmed by 0 bases and J by 5 bases, leaving 10 bases between them. This CDR3 has 14 residues. Here the CDR3 DNA reads TGTGCCAGCTCACCACCGAGCACTCCGGAGACCCAGTACTTC. Amino acids: CASSPPSTPETQYF.

The V call is TRBV6-5, the J call TRBJ2-4, with a possible D match to TRBD1 (5 bases). The CDR3 totals 13 residues. Germline CDR1 and CDR2: MNHEY and SVGAGI. The V and J ends lost 8 bases and 3 bases respectively, with 11 bases between them. Here the CDR3 DNA reads TGTGCCAGCGGCCGTAGGGGCAAAAACATTCAGTACTTC. This translates into CASGRRGKNIQYF.

The CDR3 loop is CASSTLQGHYGYTF. CDR3 nucleotide sequence: TGCGCCAGCAGCACCCTACAGGGGCACTATGGCTACACCTTC. The chain employs TRBV5-1 and TRBJ1-2, with TRBD1 matching 7 bases. CDR1 and CDR2 (germline): SGHRS, YFSETQ. This CDR3 is built from 14 residues. The V and J ends lost 4 bases and 3 bases, in that order; junction bases with no gene match: 6.

The chain is built from TRBV30 and TRBJ2-3, with TRBD1 identical over 11 bases. From germline, CDR1 is GTSNPN and CDR2 SVGIG (reference sequence). V lost 3 bases, J lost 6 bases, and 8 bases stayed unmatched. The CDR3 runs 15 residues. In nucleotides, the CDR3 is TGTGCCTGGAGCGGACAGGGGGCGCGAAGGGATACGCAGTATTTT. This encodes CAWSGQGARRDTQYF.

The chain links TRBV5-4 to TRBJ2-5; D call uncertain. CDR3 length: 13 residues. With 4 bases removed from V and 5 bases from J, the gap between germline ends came to 12 bases. Germline V CDR1 and CDR2: SGHNT, YYREEE (reference sequence). CDR3 region: CASSVTPPETQYF. The CDR3 region has the DNA TGTGCCAGCAGCGTTACACCGCCGGAGACCCAGTACTTC.

This clone was seen just once. The chain links TRBV15 to TRBJ2-1; D remains ambiguous. CDR1 is LNHNV and CDR2 is YYDKDF in the germline V gene (reference sequence). V lost 0 bases and J 6 bases, leaving 15 bases between the germline ends. CDR3 length: 16 residues. CDR3 sequence reads: CATSRDVASNGNEQFF. CDR3 sequence (DNA): TGTGCCACCAGCAGAGACGTAGCCTCCAATGGCAATGAGCAGTTCTTC.

V usage is TRBV5-1 and J usage is TRBJ1-1; D gene ambiguous. The CDR3 consists of 14 residues. Per the germline V gene, CDR1 is SGHRS and CDR2 is YFSETQ. The V end lost 0 bases, the J end lost 1 base, and 7 bases lay between the germline ends. The CDR3 reads CASSLAGTNTEAFF. DNA of the CDR3: TGCGCCAGCAGCTTGGCAGGTACGAACACTGAAGCTTTCTTT.

The V call is TRBV7-9, the J call TRBJ2-1, with 9 nucleotides matching TRBD2. The germline CDR1 and CDR2 sequences are SEHNR and FQNEAQ (reference sequence). V shed 5 bases, J shed 5 bases, and the junction held 10 bases outside the gene matches. This CDR3 contains 16 residues. In DNA form, the CDR3 reads TGTGCCAGCAGCCAATCACGACTAGCGGAAGACAATGAGCAGTTCTTC. Translating it yields CASSQSRLAEDNEQFF. The complete variable domain, with remaining parts taken from reference TRBV7-9 and TRBJ2-1, reads DTGVSQNPRHKITKRGQNVTFRCDPISEHNRLYWYRQTLGQGPEFLTYFQNEAQLEKSRLLSDRFSAERPKGSFSTLEIQRTEQGDSAMYLCASSQSRLAEDNEQFFGPGTRLTVL.

There are a few counts of this clone. The chain joins TRBV6-6 to TRBJ2-2; 12 nucleotides match TRBD1. Losses at the gene ends were 6 bases for V and 6 bases for J; bases not matched to a gene: 8. CDR1 and CDR2 from the germline V gene are MNHNY and SVGAGI (reference sequence). The CDR3 totals 16 residues. The CDR3 sequence is CASRPGQGALSGELFF. The CDR3 bases are TGTGCCAGCAGGCCGGGACAGGGGGCTTTGTCCGGGGAGCTGTTTTTT.

This clone was recorded a few times. The chain uses TRBV27 and TRBJ2-3; 10 positions agree with TRBD2. The CDR3 runs 14 residues. Trimming cost V 2 bases and J 10 bases; bases outside gene matches: 6. Germline lookup yields CDR1 MNHEY and CDR2 SMNVEV (reference sequence). CDR3 coding DNA: TGTGCCAGCAGTTTAGGAGCGGGAGGGCCGCCGCAGTATTTT. It specifies CASSLGAGGPPQYF.

The J gene is TRBJ2-2, the V gene TRBV29-1, with 7 bases lining up with TRBD2. Germline-derived CDR1 and CDR2 are SQVTM and ANQGSEA. The ends lost 1 base at V and 1 base at J; junction bases unmatched: 6. The CDR3 is 16 amino acids. The CDR3, as DNA: TGCAGCGTTGAAGCTTGGCCGGGAGGGAACACCGGGGAGCTGTTTTTT. Its translation: CSVEAWPGGNTGELFF.

The rearrangement joins TRBV6-1 to TRBJ2-7; 8 positions match TRBD1. V shed 6 bases, J shed 3 bases, and the junction held 7 bases outside the gene matches. The CDR3 is 14 residues long. The germline V gene encodes CDR1 MNHNS and CDR2 SASEGT. The CDR3 bases are TGTGCCAGCAGGGTGACAGGGGAGCTCTACGAGCAGTACTTC. Amino acid sequence: CASRVTGELYEQYF.

This rearrangement joins TRBV7-9 to TRBJ2-1, with D maybe TRBD2 (6 bases). CDR1 SEHNR and CDR2 FQNEAQ come from the germline V gene (reference sequence). With 1 base removed from V and 12 bases from J, the gap between germline ends came to 19 bases. This CDR3 has 15 amino acids. CDR3 nucleotide sequence: TGTGCCAGCAGCTTAGGGGGACTTGGACGGGGTTTGCAGTTCTTC. Its protein is CASSLGGLGRGLQFF.

The chain combines TRBV27 with TRBJ2-7; 8 bases are a match to TRBD1. The CDR3 totals 16 residues. The germline CDR1 and CDR2 sequences are MNHEY and SMNVEV (reference sequence). The J segment lost 0 bases and the V segment lost 4 bases, leaving 8 bases of the junction unmatched. CDR3 bases: TGTGCCAGCAGTTACCCCCGGGACAGGAGCTCCTACGAGCAGTACTTC. This gives the protein CASSYPRDRSSYEQYF.

The V call is TRBV29-1, the J call TRBJ1-1; no definite D call. V dropped 4 bases and J dropped 5 bases, with 11 bases sitting between them. This CDR3 is built from 12 residues. Germline V gene sequence: CDR1 SQVTM, CDR2 ANQGSEA. The CDR3 DNA reads as TGCAGCGTTGGCCGGAGTCAGACTGAAGCTTTCTTT. It is translated as CSVGRSQTEAFF. The complete variable domain, with remaining parts taken from reference TRBV29-1 and TRBJ1-1, reads SAVISQKPSRDICQRGTSLTIQCQVDSQVTMMFWYRQQPGQSLTLIATANQGSEATYESGFVIDKFPISRPNLTFSTLTVSNMSPEDSSIYLCSVGRSQTEAFFGQGTRLTVV.

This clone was observed a few times. The rearrangement joins TRBV7-8 to TRBJ2-7; possibly TRBD1 for D (6 bases). The CDR3 covers 13 residues. Trimming left V 5 bases short and J 2 bases short, with 10 bases between. Per the germline V gene, CDR1 is SGHVS and CDR2 is FQNEAQ. The CDR3 sequence is CASSPGQPYEQYF. CDR3 coding DNA: TGTGCCAGCAGCCCCGGACAGCCCTACGAGCAGTACTTC.

The chain is built from TRBV19 and TRBJ2-3; TRBD2 is a possible D gene (7 bases). Trimming shortened V by 4 bases and J by 2 bases, and 16 bases separated the two germline ends. The CDR3 runs 16 residues. Germline CDR1 LNHDA, CDR2 SQIVND (reference sequence). The CDR3 region has the DNA TGTGCCAGTAGTAAAATTGGGGGGGGCCTCACAGATACGCAGTATTTT. Translating it yields CASSKIGGGLTDTQYF.

The rearrangement uses TRBV7-9 and TRBJ1-4; TRBD1 aligns across 7 bases. From germline, CDR1 is SEHNR and CDR2 FQNEAQ (reference sequence). The ends lost 5 bases at V and 5 bases at J; junction bases unmatched: 5. The CDR3 sequence is 14 residues long. CDR3 protein: CASSLGQPNEKLFF. The CDR3 bases are TGTGCCAGCAGCCTGGGACAGCCAAATGAAAAACTGTTTTTT. Complete variable domain (other parts from reference TRBV7-9 and TRBJ1-4): DTGVSQNPRHKITKRGQNVTFRCDPISEHNRLYWYRQTLGQGPEFLTYFQNEAQLEKSRLLSDRFSAERPKGSFSTLEIQRTEQGDSAMYLCASSLGQPNEKLFFGSGTQLSVL.